This is a list of T cell receptor beta chains from one sample in a study of glioma-infiltrating T cells after dendritic cell vaccination. Some clones are missing from TCRdb's copy, which holds only in-frame ones; the method was immunoSEQ multiplex PCR. The sample includes over 90,000 clones, 80% of them seen just once. Sample: blood, taken after dendritic cell vaccination. The receptors stem from a human donor with glioblastoma. Each CDR3 is given with its conserved first and last residue. D genes are given only for firm matches. Size tells how often a clone was seen (once, few, many) or the class of an expanded clone, and some rows leave it out.

j_call clone_size d_call v_call cdr3_aa cdr3_nt
TRBJ1-5 NA NA TRBV19 CASSIGQSHQPQHF TGTGCCAGTAGTATCGGACAGTCTCATCAGCCCCAGCATTTT
TRBJ2-2 NA TRBD2 TRBV29-1 CSVAGLAGGSTRLPGELFF TGCAGCGTTGCGGGACTAGCGGGAGGGTCAACGAGGTTACCCGGGGAGCTGTTTTTT
TRBJ2-3 NA TRBD2 TRBV5-1 CASSGDMGLAGGSTDTQYF TGCGCCAGCAGCGGAGATATGGGACTAGCGGGGGGAAGCACAGATACGCAGTATTTT
TRBJ1-2 NA NA TRBV30 CAWRNEGGNSYTF TGTGCCTGGAGAAACGAGGGGGGGAACAGCTACACCTTC
TRBJ2-7 NA TRBD2 TRBV6-5 CASTASGLYEQYF TGTGCCAGCACTGCTAGCGGGTTGTACGAGCAGTACTTC
TRBJ2-7 NA TRBD2 TRBV28 CASSLVLAGGLGEQYF TGTGCCAGCAGTTTGGTGCTAGCGGGAGGGCTGGGGGAGCAGTACTTC
TRBJ1-5 once TRBD1 TRBV28 CASSPRQGLGQPQHF TGTGCCAGCAGTCCCAGACAGGGGCTCGGTCAGCCCCAGCATTTT
TRBJ2-1 NA TRBD2 TRBV5-1 CASSLVAGGRYNEQFF TGCGCCAGCAGCTTGGTAGCGGGGGGGCGGTACAATGAGCAGTTCTTC
TRBJ2-1 NA TRBD2 TRBV30 CAWTPSGTYNEQFF TGTGCCTGGACCCCTAGCGGGACCTACAATGAGCAGTTCTTC
TRBJ2-5 few NA TRBV9 CASSVGLLQETQYF TGTGCCAGCAGCGTTGGACTTCTCCAAGAGACCCAGTACTTC
TRBJ2-7 NA NA TRBV28 CASSLLDGNYEQYF TGTGCCAGCAGTTTGCTCGACGGGAACTACGAGCAGTACTTC
TRBJ2-1 NA NA TRBV11-2 CASSLLLSNEQFF TGTGCCAGCAGCCTCCTCCTTAGCAATGAGCAGTTCTTC
TRBJ2-7 NA NA TRBV28 CASKVVGGSQYF TGTGCCAGCAAGGTTGTGGGGGGTTCCCAGTACTTC
TRBJ1-4 NA TRBD1 TRBV6-6 CASSQGQGTGKLFF TGTGCCAGCAGCCAGGGACAGGGGACGGGAAAACTGTTTTTT
TRBJ1-6 NA NA TRBV5-1 CASSLGVNSYNSPLHF TGCGCCAGCAGCTTGGGAGTAAACTCCTATAATTCACCCCTCCACTTT
TRBJ2-5 NA TRBD1 TRBV11-3 CASSPRGLQETQYF TGTGCCAGCAGCCCCAGGGGGCTCCAAGAGACCCAGTACTTC
TRBJ1-2 NA NA TRBV7-3 CASSLTPAGFGYTF TGTGCCAGCAGCTTAACACCCGCAGGGTTTGGCTACACCTTC
TRBJ1-1 NA NA TRBV19 CASTTDGQNTEAFF TGTGCCAGTACTACGGACGGACAGAACACTGAAGCTTTCTTT
TRBJ2-1 NA NA TRBV5-1 CASSLAGQSYNEQFF TGCGCCAGCAGCTTGGCTGGACAGAGCTACAATGAGCAGTTCTTC
TRBJ2-1 NA TRBD2 TRBV4-2 CASSQDRQRGGYNEQFF TGTGCCAGCAGCCAAGATCGTCAGCGGGGGGGTTACAATGAGCAGTTCTTC
TRBJ1-1 NA NA TRBV18 CASSPQVGRGLNTEAFF TGTGCCAGCTCACCACAGGTGGGCAGGGGATTGAACACTGAAGCTTTCTTT
TRBJ2-3 NA TRBD2 TRBV7-3 CASSLMPSGGAITDTQYF TGTGCCAGCAGCTTAATGCCTAGCGGGGGGGCCATTACAGATACGCAGTATTTT
TRBJ2-7 NA NA TRBV4-1 CASSQDTGTGAYEQYF TGCGCCAGCAGCCAAGATACCGGGACGGGAGCTTACGAGCAGTACTTC
TRBJ2-1 NA TRBD2 TRBV4-2 CASSPTSGWSYNEQFF TGTGCCAGCAGCCCTACTAGCGGATGGTCCTACAATGAGCAGTTCTTC